These T cell receptor beta chains were read from a single sample in a study of cytomegalovirus exposure and HLA in healthy donors. Measured with immunoSEQ multiplex PCR; TCRdb has only the in-frame clones, and not every one. The sample has about 210,000 clones; around 80% are singletons. Sequencing was carried out using PBMCs. The receptors come from a man in his forties in good health and CMV-seropositive. CDR3s include the opening cysteine and the closing phenylalanine or tryptophan. A D gene is named only where the DNA matches it firmly. Size tells how often a clone was seen (once, few, many) or the class of an expanded clone, and some rows leave it out.

j_gene | abundance | v_gene | d_gene | CDR3aa | CDR3nt
TRBJ2-5 | . | TRBV5-1 | TRBD1 | CASSLPGTDLETQYF | TGCGCCAGCAGCTTGCCCGGGACAGACCTTGAGACCCAGTACTTC
TRBJ1-1 | . | TRBV19 | TRBD1 | CASSIEGQGTEAFF | TGTGCCAGTAGTATTGAGGGACAGGGCACTGAAGCTTTCTTT
TRBJ2-5 | . | TRBV30 | TRBD1 | CAWSHRGRETQYF | TGTGCCTGGAGTCACAGGGGGCGAGAGACCCAGTACTTC
TRBJ1-1 | . | TRBV15 | . | CATRALANTEAFF | TGTGCCACCAGGGCCCTTGCAAACACTGAAGCTTTCTTT
TRBJ2-7 | . | TRBV9 | . | CASSASGGPIYEQYF | TGTGCCAGCAGCGCTTCTGGCGGGCCCATCTACGAGCAGTACTTC
TRBJ2-5 | . | TRBV7-6 | . | CASSLARVGQETQYF | TGTGCCAGCAGCTTAGCCAGGGTAGGCCAAGAGACCCAGTACTTC
TRBJ1-2 | . | TRBV7-9 | TRBD1 | CASTLVTGVDGYTF | TGTGCCAGCACCCTGGTGACAGGGGTTGATGGCTACACCTTC
TRBJ2-1 | . | TRBV7-6 | TRBD2 | CASSLGPGLAGDEQFF | TGTGCCAGCAGCTTAGGACCGGGACTAGCGGGAGATGAGCAGTTCTTC
TRBJ1-1 | . | TRBV6-5 | . | CASSYVGPENTESFF | TGTGCCAGCAGTTACGTGGGCCCCGAGAACACTGAATCTTTCTTT
TRBJ1-2 | . | TRBV5-6 | . | CASTQRGIGYTF | TGTGCCAGCACCCAACGAGGGATTGGCTACACCTTC
TRBJ2-1 | once | TRBV19 | . | CASSMSNVLNEQFF | TGTGCCAGTAGTATGTCGAATGTACTGAATGAGCAGTTCTTC
TRBJ1-2 | . | TRBV7-2 | . | CASSFQSYNGYTF | TGTGCCAGCAGCTTTCAGTCGTATAATGGCTACACCTTC
TRBJ1-2 | . | TRBV9 | TRBD1 | CASSPRGQITGGYTF | TGTGCCAGCAGCCCCCGGGGACAGATTACGGGAGGCTACACCTTC
TRBJ2-7 | once | TRBV2 | TRBD1 | CASRGRGQYEQYF | TGTGCCAGCAGGGGCAGGGGGCAGTACGAGCAGTACTTC
TRBJ2-3 | . | TRBV7-9 | TRBD2 | CASSPEGTSVFATQYF | TGTGCCAGCAGCCCAGAGGGGACTAGCGTCTTCGCTACGCAGTATTTT
TRBJ2-2 | . | TRBV11-1 | . | CASSHVTTGLNTGELFF | TGTGCCAGCAGCCACGTGACTACAGGGCTCAACACCGGGGAGCTGTTTTTT
TRBJ1-5 | once | TRBV10-3 | TRBD1 | CAISEAGQGVYSNQPQHF | TGTGCCATCAGTGAGGCGGGACAGGGGGTTTATAGCAATCAGCCCCAGCATTTT
TRBJ1-1 | . | TRBV7-6 | . | CASSSLGGANTEAFF | TGTGCCAGCAGCTCCCTGGGGGGAGCGAACACTGAAGCTTTCTTT
TRBJ2-1 | . | TRBV7-3 | TRBD2 | CASSLSGSSYNEQFF | TGTGCCAGCAGCCTCAGCGGGAGCTCCTACAATGAGCAGTTCTTC
TRBJ1-1 | . | TRBV6-5 | . | CASSFPTRGGEAFF | TGTGCCAGCAGTTTCCCGACTCGTGGGGGGGAAGCTTTCTTT
TRBJ1-1 | . | TRBV6-5 | TRBD1 | CASSFYPGTENTEAFF | TGTGCCAGCAGTTTCTATCCCGGGACAGAAAACACTGAAGCTTTCTTT
TRBJ1-4 | . | TRBV7-9 | . | CASSPIPGSTNEKLFF | TGTGCCAGCAGCCCCATACCAGGATCAACTAATGAAAAACTGTTTTTT
TRBJ2-2 | . | TRBV2 | . | CASSAWRTNTGELFF | TGTGCCAGCAGTGCGTGGCGGACGAACACCGGGGAGCTGTTTTTT
TRBJ2-3 | . | TRBV30 | TRBD1 | CAWSEGQGADTQYF | TGTGCCTGGAGTGAAGGACAGGGGGCGGATACGCAGTATTTT
TRBJ2-5 | few | TRBV18 | TRBD2 | CASSGQASGSSYETQYF | TGTGCCAGCTCCGGCCAGGCTAGCGGGAGTTCGTACGAGACCCAGTACTTC
TRBJ1-1 | . | TRBV6-1 | TRBD1 | CASSPRTGSTEAFF | TGTGCCAGCAGCCCCCGGACAGGGTCCACTGAAGCTTTCTTT
TRBJ2-1 | few | TRBV5-1 | TRBD2 | CASRPTSGRGNEQFF | TGCGCCAGCAGACCGACTAGCGGGAGGGGAAATGAGCAGTTCTTC
TRBJ2-1 | . | TRBV4-1 | TRBD2 | CASSQQAGLAGAGDEQFF | TGCGCCAGCAGCCAACAGGCAGGACTAGCGGGAGCCGGAGATGAGCAGTTCTTC
TRBJ2-3 | few | TRBV27 | . | CASRPVPGFSTDTQYF | TGTGCCAGCAGACCCGTCCCAGGATTTAGCACAGATACGCAGTATTTT
TRBJ1-2 | . | TRBV28 | . | CASSGGGVHYGYTF | TGTGCCAGCAGCGGGGGAGGGGTTCACTATGGCTACACCTTC
TRBJ2-7 | . | TRBV5-1 | . | CASKLTTRQSHEQYF | TGCGCCAGCAAACTAACCACGAGACAGTCCCACGAGCAGTACTTC
TRBJ2-7 | . | TRBV5-1 | . | CASSHSGESYEQYF | TGCGCCAGCAGCCACTCAGGGGAATCCTACGAGCAGTACTTC
TRBJ2-5 | . | TRBV29-1 | . | CSVTGGDLSQTQYF | TGCAGCGTTACAGGGGGGGACTTGAGCCAGACCCAGTACTTC
TRBJ2-5 | . | TRBV19 | TRBD2 | CASSGLVEETQYF | TGTGCCAGTAGTGGACTAGTAGAAGAGACCCAGTACTTC
TRBJ2-5 | . | TRBV29-1 | TRBD1 | CSVVPGQGFGETQYF | TGCAGCGTCGTACCGGGACAGGGGTTTGGAGAGACCCAGTACTTC
TRBJ2-1 | . | TRBV7-9 | TRBD2 | CASSLMGLAGGSSYNEQFF | TGTGCCAGCAGCTTAATGGGACTAGCGGGAGGAAGCTCCTACAATGAGCAGTTCTTC
TRBJ2-7 | . | TRBV2 | TRBD2 | CASSERTSSYEQYF | TGTGCCAGCAGTGAGAGGACTAGCAGTTACGAGCAGTACTTC
TRBJ2-5 | once | TRBV5-1 | . | CASSPGTEETQYF | TGCGCCAGCAGCCCCGGGACTGAAGAGACCCAGTACTTC
TRBJ2-2 | . | TRBV7-7 | . | CASTHRTGELFF | TGTGCTAGCACCCATCGGACCGGGGAGCTGTTTTTT
TRBJ2-5 | . | TRBV5-3 | TRBD1 | CARSTGQGARITETQYF | TGTGCCAGAAGTACCGGACAGGGGGCGCGCATCACAGAGACCCAGTACTTC
TRBJ2-6 | . | TRBV19 | . | CASTPSSAGANVLTF | TGTGCCAGTACCCCTTCGAGCGCTGGGGCCAACGTCCTGACTTTC
TRBJ1-5 | . | TRBV18 | . | CASSPGAGYPQHF | TGTGCCAGCTCACCAGGCGCGGGGTACCCCCAGCATTTT
TRBJ2-7 | . | TRBV19 | TRBD2 | CASSIASGNYEQYF | TGTGCCAGTAGTATAGCTAGCGGGAACTACGAGCAGTACTTC
TRBJ2-5 | . | TRBV6-5 | TRBD2 | CASSLAGGLQETQYF | TGTGCCAGCAGCCTAGCGGGAGGCTTGCAAGAGACCCAGTACTTC
TRBJ2-1 | . | TRBV19 | . | CASSIPAGISYNEQFF | TGTGCCAGTAGTATCCCCGCGGGGATCTCCTACAATGAGCAGTTCTTC
TRBJ2-1 | . | TRBV5-1 | . | CASSPGLYGSYNEQFF | TGCGCCAGCAGTCCCGGACTATACGGCTCCTACAATGAGCAGTTCTTC
TRBJ2-1 | . | TRBV19 | TRBD2 | CASSIVLASGRNEQFF | TGTGCCAGTAGTATAGTTTTAGCTAGCGGGAGAAATGAGCAGTTCTTC
TRBJ2-7 | few | TRBV28 | TRBD2 | CASSPTSGIYEQYF | TGTGCCAGCAGTCCTACTAGCGGTATCTACGAGCAGTACTTC
TRBJ2-1 | few | TRBV2 | . | CASSEYPGTDEQFF | TGTGCCAGCAGTGAGTATCCGGGAACGGATGAGCAGTTCTTC
TRBJ1-2 | . | TRBV7-9 | TRBD1 | CASSLLGPTGGPRDYTF | TGTGCCAGCAGCTTACTGGGCCCCACAGGGGGCCCACGAGACTACACCTTC
TRBJ1-2 | . | TRBV7-9 | TRBD1 | CASSLGTGGYGYTF | TGTGCCAGCAGCTTAGGGACAGGGGGCTATGGCTACACCTTC
TRBJ2-3 | . | TRBV9 | TRBD2 | CASSVGEWAGGVDTQYF | TGTGCCAGCAGCGTAGGGGAATGGGCGGGAGGCGTAGATACGCAGTATTTT
TRBJ1-4 | . | TRBV2 | TRBD1 | CASSDGQGVSEKLFF | TGTGCCAGCAGTGACGGACAGGGGGTGAGCGAAAAACTGTTTTTT
TRBJ1-2 | . | TRBV30 | . | CAWSVTETHGYTF | TGTGCCTGGAGTGTAACCGAGACACATGGCTACACCTTC